The 9 T cell receptor beta chains below all came from one sample that was sequenced in a study of blood T cells in healthy people across ages. Sample-barcoded 5' priming and a J-beta primer mix drove a second PCR of roughly 6 to 12 cycles. TCRdb reprocessed the 5' RACE reads with MiXCR, giving one entry per CDR3 protein. The table records roughly 730,000 distinct CDR3 sequences, about 56% of them present only once. The specimen was blood. The receptors originated from a man between 35 and 55 years old in good health.

J is TRBJ1-1 and V is TRBV2; the match to TRBD1 covers 7 bases. Losses at the gene ends were 6 bases for V and 7 bases for J; bases not matched to a gene: 11. The CDR3 covers 14 residues. Germline-derived CDR1 and CDR2 are SNHLY and FYNNEI. The CDR3 nucleotides read TGTGCCAGCAGAGAACAGGGGTTGATTGATGAAGCTTTCTTT. Its translation is CASREQGLIDEAFF.

The chain employs TRBV9 and TRBJ2-7; weak D call: TRBD1 (6 bases). V was clipped by 3 bases and J by 1 base, with 11 bases between them. Per germline, CDR1 SGDLS and CDR2 YYNGEE. The CDR3 has 14 amino acids. The CDR3 loop reads CASSAKGQSYEQYF. CDR3 nucleotide sequence: TGTGCCAGCAGCGCGAAAGGACAGTCCTACGAGCAGTACTTC. Together with reference TRBV9 and TRBJ2-7, the CDR3 gives the full variable domain: DSGVTQTPKHLITATGQRVTLRCSPRSGDLSVYWYQQSLDQGLQFLIQYYNGEERAKGNILERFSAQQFPDLHSELNLSSLELGDSALYFCASSAKGQSYEQYFGPGTRLTVT.

The V and J genes are TRBV20-1 and TRBJ1-5; 8 nucleotides line up with TRBD1. The J segment lost 4 bases and the V segment lost 6 bases, leaving 5 bases of the junction unmatched. Germline CDR1 is DFQATT and CDR2 is SNEGSKA (reference sequence). CDR3 length: 13 residues. CDR3 nucleotide sequence: TGCAGTGCCCGGACAGGGAGGAATCAGCCCCAGCATTTT. Encoded protein: CSARTGRNQPQHF.

V usage is TRBV6-5 and J usage is TRBJ1-1; no definite D call. CDR3 length equals 14 residues. CDR1 is MNHEY, CDR2 SVGAGI, per germline. With 6 bases removed from V and 0 bases from J, the gap between germline ends came to 11 bases. The CDR3 reads CASSPQVMNTEAFF. For the CDR3, the DNA is TGTGCCAGCAGCCCCCAGGTGATGAACACTGAAGCTTTCTTT.

This clonotype appeared a few times. This CDR3 reads CASRPTGTSGYQETQYF. CDR3 nucleotide sequence: TGTGCCAGCAGGCCCACGGGGACTAGCGGGTATCAAGAGACCCAGTACTTC. The rearrangement links TRBV27 to TRBJ2-5; 12 bases are shared with TRBD2. Per germline, CDR1 MNHEY and CDR2 SMNVEV (reference sequence). The CDR3 spans 17 residues. V was pared by 6 bases and J by 2 bases, with 10 bases of the junction left unmatched.

V and J are TRBV3-1 and TRBJ2-3; 7 bases line up with TRBD2. The CDR3 covers 14 residues. CDR1 LGHDT and CDR2 YNNKEL come from the germline V gene (reference sequence). V lost 3 bases, J lost 4 bases, and 4 bases stayed unmatched. CDR3 amino acids: CASSQGEGPDTQYF. The CDR3, as DNA: TGTGCCAGCAGCCAGGGGGAGGGACCAGATACGCAGTATTTT.

The chain joins TRBV7-3 to TRBJ2-3; 7 nucleotides line up with TRBD1. This CDR3 contains 14 residues. The trim removed 5 bases at V and 2 bases at J, leaving 4 bases unmatched. Germline V gene sequence: CDR1 SGHTA, CDR2 FQGTGA. The CDR3 here is CASSRGQFTDTQYF. The CDR3 DNA follows: TGTGCCAGCAGCCGGGGACAGTTCACAGATACGCAGTATTTT. Looking up the rest from reference TRBV7-3 and TRBJ2-3 gives the full variable domain: GAGVSQTPSNKVTEKGKYVELRCDPISGHTALYWYRQSLGQGPEFLIYFQGTGAADDSGLPNDRFFAVRPEGSVSTLKIQRTERGDSAVYLCASSRGQFTDTQYFGPGTRLTVL.

The CDR3 DNA sequence: TGTGCCACCAGTGATCCTCTAGCGGGGAAAGCGTACACAAACCAAGAGACCCAGTACTTC. Protein product: CATSDPLAGKAYTNQETQYF. The chain uses TRBV24-1 and TRBJ2-5, with TRBD2 matching over 9 bases. The CDR3 is 20 amino acids. With V trimmed by 3 bases and J by 0 bases, 16 bases remained unmatched. Per the germline V gene, CDR1 is KGHDR and CDR2 is SFDVKD.

The V gene is TRBV7-9, the J gene TRBJ2-5; 7 nucleotides line up with TRBD2. The J segment lost 11 bases and the V segment lost 8 bases, leaving 11 bases of the junction unmatched. The germline V gene has CDR1 SEHNR and CDR2 FQNEAQ (reference sequence). The CDR3 has 12 amino acids. The CDR3 DNA reads TGTGCCAGCCGGGAGGTTCAGGGTGAGCAGTACTTC. Protein product: CASREVQGEQYF.